Listed below are T cell receptor beta chains from one sample, sequenced in a study of Ad26.COV2.S vaccination and SARS-CoV-2 variants. TCRdb's table, derived via immunoSEQ multiplex PCR, lists solely in-frame clones and lacks some. The profile covers roughly 680,000 clones, with around 90% appearing a single time and approximately 1.5% taken by the ten largest. This material consisted of peripheral blood, taken in a trial of Ad26.COV2.S vaccine versus placebo. Receptor source: a person between 18 and 65 years old who received the Ad26.COV2.S COVID-19 vaccine or a placebo. The CDR3 runs from the conserved cysteine through the conserved F or W. Fields, in order: J gene, V gene, D gene, clone size, CDR3 protein, CDR3 DNA. The D gene is left open where the match is weak. Where a row states a size, it is once, few, many or the class of an expanded clone; other rows omit it.

TRBJ1-6,TRBV3-1/TRBV3-2,NA,NA,CASSQVDNSPLHF,TGTGCCAGCAGCCAAGTGGATAATTCACCCCTCCACTTT
TRBJ2-1,TRBV7-9,TRBD2,NA,CASSLLAGVGGEQFF,TGTGCCAGCAGCCTACTAGCGGGTGTCGGGGGTGAGCAGTTCTTC
TRBJ2-7,TRBV3-1/TRBV3-2,TRBD2,once,CASSLGIAGSYEQYF,TGTGCCAGCAGCCTCGGGATAGCGGGTTCCTACGAGCAGTACTTC
TRBJ1-1,TRBV5-4,NA,NA,CASSFSQGVEAFF,TGTGCCAGCAGCTTTTCACAGGGCGTAGAAGCTTTCTTT
TRBJ1-1,TRBV7-2,TRBD1,NA,CASSLTGQGVEAFF,TGTGCCAGCAGCTTAACCGGACAGGGGGTTGAAGCTTTCTTT
TRBJ2-5,TRBV6-1,TRBD2,NA,CASSEWGGIEETQYF,TGTGCCAGCAGTGAATGGGGAGGGATCGAAGAGACCCAGTACTTC
TRBJ2-7,TRBV27,TRBD1,NA,CASRTGTGPYEQYF,TGTGCCAGCAGAACCGGGACAGGGCCCTACGAGCAGTACTTC
TRBJ2-3,TRBV27,TRBD2,NA,CASSSGLAGGLLEMAQDTQYF,TGTGCCAGCAGCTCGGGACTAGCGGGAGGGCTGTTGGAGATGGCACAAGATACGCAGTATTTT
TRBJ1-2,TRBV13,TRBD1,NA,CASSLGPASQGAGGYTF,TGTGCCAGCAGCTTAGGGCCCGCATCGCAGGGGGCCGGGGGCTACACCTTC
TRBJ2-2,TRBV11-2,NA,NA,CASSSLTGGGELFF,TGTGCCAGCAGCTCCCTGACTGGTGGCGGGGAGCTGTTTTTT
TRBJ1-2,TRBV9,NA,NA,CASSSRDTYGYTF,TGTGCCAGCAGCAGCCGGGACACCTATGGCTACACCTTC